Listed below are T cell receptor beta chains from one sample, sequenced in a study of T-cell reconstitution after alpha-beta-depleted transplantation in children. A single record per CDR3 protein comes from TCRdb applying MiXCR to the PCR reads. The sample lists approximately 520,000 distinct CDR3 sequences, over 25% occurring once. The specimen comprised PBMCs from the stem cell graft donor, sampled from the stem cell graft. These receptors originate from a human donor who donated a stem cell graft to a child with aplastic anemia. Both conserved end residues are part of each CDR3. A D gene is named only where the DNA matches it firmly. Size values are once, few and many counts, or a class for expanded clones, and some rows have none.

CASSYDGLANTEAFF | TGTGCCAGCAGTTACGATGGGTTGGCGAACACTGAAGCTTTCTTT | - | TRBJ1-1 | TRBV6-2/TRBV6-3 | -
CASSWVPAVAGELFF | TGTGCCAGTAGTTGGGTGCCAGCCGTGGCCGGGGAGCTGTTTTTT | - | TRBJ2-2 | TRBV19 | -
CSAWLAGGSSYNEQFF | TGCAGTGCTTGGCTAGCGGGAGGTAGCTCCTACAATGAGCAGTTCTTC | TRBD2 | TRBJ2-1 | TRBV20-1 | -
CASSTGLAAHEQFF | TGCGCCAGCAGCACCGGACTAGCCGCCCATGAGCAGTTCTTC | TRBD2 | TRBJ2-1 | TRBV5-1 | -
CASSLREGTDTQYF | TGCGCCAGCAGCTTGAGGGAAGGCACAGATACGCAGTATTTT | - | TRBJ2-3 | TRBV5-1 | -
CASRRTSNEQFF | TGTGCCAGCAGACGGACTAGCAATGAGCAGTTCTTC | TRBD2 | TRBJ2-1 | TRBV11-2 | -
CAWSQGGRDLRIGELFF | TGTGCCTGGAGTCAAGGAGGAAGAGACCTACGGATAGGGGAGCTGTTTTTT | - | TRBJ2-2 | TRBV30 | -
CASSDWTGGQYQPQHF | TGTGCCAGCAGCGACTGGACAGGGGGACAATATCAGCCCCAGCATTTT | TRBD1 | TRBJ1-5 | TRBV7-2 | many
CASSLGGPAATGAETQYF | TGTGCCAGCAGCCTGGGCGGACCAGCAGCAACGGGAGCGGAGACCCAGTACTTC | - | TRBJ2-5 | TRBV11-2 | few
CATSRKIRASGIGRLEQFF | TGTGCCACCAGCAGAAAGATTAGGGCTAGCGGGATAGGACGATTGGAGCAGTTCTTC | TRBD2 | TRBJ2-1 | TRBV15 | -
CASSPRGDREQFF | TGTGCCAGCAGCCCCCGGGGGGACAGGGAGCAGTTCTTC | - | TRBJ2-1 | TRBV9 | -
CASSFHTGELFF | TGTGCCAGCAGCTTCCACACCGGGGAGCTGTTTTTT | - | TRBJ2-2 | TRBV12-3/TRBV12-4 | many
CASHPGGGVTEAFF | TGTGCCAGTCACCCGGGGGGTGGGGTCACTGAAGCTTTCTTT | - | TRBJ1-1 | TRBV19 | -
CASSLRSTPTDTQYF | TGTGCCAGCAGTTTACGCTCTACACCCACAGATACGCAGTATTTT | - | TRBJ2-3 | TRBV12-3/TRBV12-4 | few
CASSFPGNIQYF | TGCGCCAGCAGCTTTCCCGGAAACATTCAGTACTTC | - | TRBJ2-4 | TRBV5-1 | few
CASSPGLAGGPNTGELFF | TGCGCCAGCAGCCCGGGACTAGCGGGAGGTCCGAACACCGGGGAGCTGTTTTTT | TRBD2 | TRBJ2-2 | TRBV5-1 | -
CATSSGDKNTEAFF | TGTGCCACCAGCAGTGGGGATAAGAACACTGAAGCTTTCTTT | - | TRBJ1-1 | TRBV15 | -
CASTPGQGKTNYGYTF | TGTGCCAGCACGCCCGGACAGGGGAAGACTAACTATGGCTACACCTTC | TRBD1 | TRBJ1-2 | TRBV9 | few
CASSATGGATYEQYF | TGTGCCAGCAGCGCGACAGGGGGGGCGACCTACGAGCAGTACTTC | TRBD1 | TRBJ2-7 | TRBV5-5 | -
CASTLSAWRTSSYEQYF | TGTGCCAGCACCCTATCCGCGTGGAGAACTAGCTCCTACGAGCAGTACTTC | - | TRBJ2-7 | TRBV28 | -
CASSSSGTSGRIEQFF | TGCGCCAGCAGCTCATCCGGGACTAGCGGGAGAATTGAGCAGTTCTTC | TRBD2 | TRBJ2-1 | TRBV5-1 | -
CCASFPQWGAGTYEQYF | TGCTGTGCTTCTTTTCCCCAATGGGGAGCGGGAACCTACGAGCAGTACTTC | TRBD2 | TRBJ2-7 | TRBV20-1 | -